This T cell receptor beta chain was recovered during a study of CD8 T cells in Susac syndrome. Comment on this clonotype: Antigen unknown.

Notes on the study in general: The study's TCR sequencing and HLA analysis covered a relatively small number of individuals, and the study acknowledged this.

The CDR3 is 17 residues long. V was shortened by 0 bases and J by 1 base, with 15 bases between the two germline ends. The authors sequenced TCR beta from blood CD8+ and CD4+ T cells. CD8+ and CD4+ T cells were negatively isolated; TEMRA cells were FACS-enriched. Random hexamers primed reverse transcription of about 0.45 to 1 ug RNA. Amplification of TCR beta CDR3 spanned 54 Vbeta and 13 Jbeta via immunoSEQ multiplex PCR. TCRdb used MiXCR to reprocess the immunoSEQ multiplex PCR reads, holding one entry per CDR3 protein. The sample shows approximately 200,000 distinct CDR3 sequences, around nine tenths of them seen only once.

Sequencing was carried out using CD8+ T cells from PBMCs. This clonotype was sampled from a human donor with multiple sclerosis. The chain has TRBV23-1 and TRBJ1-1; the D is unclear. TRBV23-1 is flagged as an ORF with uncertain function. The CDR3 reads CASSQSPVTVSNTEAFF. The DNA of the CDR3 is TGCGCCAGCAGTCAATCACCCGTTACTGTTTCGAACACTGAAGCTTTCTTT.